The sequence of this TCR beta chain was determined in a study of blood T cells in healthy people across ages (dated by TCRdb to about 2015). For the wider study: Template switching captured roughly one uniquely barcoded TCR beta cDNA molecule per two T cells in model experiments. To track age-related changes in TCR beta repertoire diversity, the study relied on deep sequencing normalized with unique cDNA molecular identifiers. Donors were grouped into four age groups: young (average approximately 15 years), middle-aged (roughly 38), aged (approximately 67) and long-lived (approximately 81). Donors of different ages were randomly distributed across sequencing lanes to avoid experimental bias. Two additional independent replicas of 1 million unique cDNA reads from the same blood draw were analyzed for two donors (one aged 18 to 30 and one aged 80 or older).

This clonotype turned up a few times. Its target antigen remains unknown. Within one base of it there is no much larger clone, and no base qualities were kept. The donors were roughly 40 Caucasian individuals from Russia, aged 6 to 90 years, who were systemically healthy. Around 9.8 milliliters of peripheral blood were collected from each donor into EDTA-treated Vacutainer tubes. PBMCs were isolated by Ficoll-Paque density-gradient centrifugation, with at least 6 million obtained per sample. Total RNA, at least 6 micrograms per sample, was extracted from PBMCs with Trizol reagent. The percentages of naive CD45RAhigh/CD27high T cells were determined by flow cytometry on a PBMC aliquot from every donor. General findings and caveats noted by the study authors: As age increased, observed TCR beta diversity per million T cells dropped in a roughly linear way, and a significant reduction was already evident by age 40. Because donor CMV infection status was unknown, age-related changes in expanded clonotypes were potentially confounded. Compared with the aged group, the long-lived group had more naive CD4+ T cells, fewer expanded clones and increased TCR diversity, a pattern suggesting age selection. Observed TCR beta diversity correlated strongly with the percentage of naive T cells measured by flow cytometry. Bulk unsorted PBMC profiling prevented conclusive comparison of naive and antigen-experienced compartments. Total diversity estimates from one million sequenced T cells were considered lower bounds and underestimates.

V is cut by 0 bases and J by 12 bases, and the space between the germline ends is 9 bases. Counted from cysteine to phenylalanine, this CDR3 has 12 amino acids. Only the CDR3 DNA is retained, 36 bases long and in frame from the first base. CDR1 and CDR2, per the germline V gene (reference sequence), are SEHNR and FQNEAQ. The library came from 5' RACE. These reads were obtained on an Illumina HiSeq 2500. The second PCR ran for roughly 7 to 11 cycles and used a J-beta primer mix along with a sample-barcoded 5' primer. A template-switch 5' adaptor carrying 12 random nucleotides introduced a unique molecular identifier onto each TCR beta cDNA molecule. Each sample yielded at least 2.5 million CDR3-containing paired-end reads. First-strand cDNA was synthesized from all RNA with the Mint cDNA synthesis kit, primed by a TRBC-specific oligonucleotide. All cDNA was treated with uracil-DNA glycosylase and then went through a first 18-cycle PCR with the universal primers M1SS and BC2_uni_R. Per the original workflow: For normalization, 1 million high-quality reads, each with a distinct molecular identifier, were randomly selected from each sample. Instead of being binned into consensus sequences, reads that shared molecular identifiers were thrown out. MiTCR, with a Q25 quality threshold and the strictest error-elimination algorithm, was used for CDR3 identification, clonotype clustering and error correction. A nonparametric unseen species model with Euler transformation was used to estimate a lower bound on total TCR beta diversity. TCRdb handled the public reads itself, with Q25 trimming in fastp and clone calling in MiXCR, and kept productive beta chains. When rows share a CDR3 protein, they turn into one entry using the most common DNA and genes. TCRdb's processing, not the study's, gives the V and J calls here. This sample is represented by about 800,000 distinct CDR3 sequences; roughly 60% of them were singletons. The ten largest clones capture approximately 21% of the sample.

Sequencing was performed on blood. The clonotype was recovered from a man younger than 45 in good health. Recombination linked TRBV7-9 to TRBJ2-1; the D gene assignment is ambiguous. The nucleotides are TGTGCCAGCAGCTTAGCCAGCGAAGCGCAGTTCTTC. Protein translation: CASSLASEAQFF.